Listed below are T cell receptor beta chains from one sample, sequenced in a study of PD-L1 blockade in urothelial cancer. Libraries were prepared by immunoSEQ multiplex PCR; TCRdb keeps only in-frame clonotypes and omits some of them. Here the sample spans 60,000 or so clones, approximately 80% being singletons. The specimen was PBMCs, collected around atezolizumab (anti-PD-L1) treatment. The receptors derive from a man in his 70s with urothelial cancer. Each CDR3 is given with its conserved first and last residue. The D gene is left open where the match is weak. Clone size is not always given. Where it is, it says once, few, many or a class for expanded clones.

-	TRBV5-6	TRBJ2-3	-	CASRRGTDTQYF	TGTGCCAGCAGGCGGGGCACAGATACGCAGTATTTT
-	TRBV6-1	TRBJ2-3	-	CASSVTISTDTQYF	TGTGCCAGCAGCGTGACAATAAGCACAGATACGCAGTATTTT
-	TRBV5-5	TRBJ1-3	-	CASSQDRANTIYF	TGTGCCAGCAGCCAAGACAGAGCAAACACCATATATTTT
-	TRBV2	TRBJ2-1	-	CASRGTGPFEQFF	TGTGCCAGCAGAGGGACTGGGCCTTTCGAGCAGTTCTTC
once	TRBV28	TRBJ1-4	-	CASSLEGANEKLFF	TGTGCCAGCAGTTTGGAAGGGGCTAATGAAAAACTGTTTTTT
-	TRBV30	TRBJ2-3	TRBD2	CAWARSGLAGDTDTQYF	TGTGCCTGGGCACGGTCGGGACTAGCGGGAGACACAGATACGCAGTATTTT
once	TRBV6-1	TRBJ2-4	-	CASSEMPGAKNIQYF	TGTGCCAGCAGTGAAATGCCAGGGGCGAAAAACATTCAGTACTTC
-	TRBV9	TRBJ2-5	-	CASSVTAEGQETQYF	TGTGCCAGCAGCGTAACAGCGGAGGGGCAAGAGACCCAGTACTTC
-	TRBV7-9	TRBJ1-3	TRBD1	CASSWTGDAGNTIYF	TGTGCCAGCAGCTGGACAGGGGACGCTGGAAACACCATATATTTT
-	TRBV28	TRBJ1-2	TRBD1	CASISQGAGYGYTF	TGTGCCAGCATCTCCCAGGGGGCGGGCTATGGCTACACCTTC
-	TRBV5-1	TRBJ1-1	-	CASSSLGGGETEAFF	TGCGCCAGCAGCTCTCTCGGGGGTGGGGAAACTGAAGCTTTCTTT
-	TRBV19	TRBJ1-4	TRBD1	CASRRPGGTNEKLFF	TGTGCCAGTAGGCGCCCAGGGGGCACTAATGAAAAACTGTTTTTT
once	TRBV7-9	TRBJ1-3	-	CASSLSWTTNSGNTIYF	TGTGCCAGCAGCTTATCGTGGACAACCAACTCTGGAAACACCATATATTTT
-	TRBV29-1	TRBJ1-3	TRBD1	CSVTGGGNTIYF	TGCAGCGTTACAGGGGGTGGAAACACCATATATTTT
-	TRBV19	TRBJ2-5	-	CASSPAGSLPGTQYF	TGTGCCAGTAGTCCGGCAGGCAGCCTGCCCGGAACCCAGTACTTC
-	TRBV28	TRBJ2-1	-	CASSYPIAGLPMSEQFF	TGTGCCAGCAGTTATCCTATCGCGGGACTCCCAATGAGTGAGCAGTTCTTC
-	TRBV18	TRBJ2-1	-	CASSPILTGSTGINEQFF	TGTGCCAGCTCACCGATTTTGACAGGTTCCACGGGGATCAATGAGCAGTTCTTC
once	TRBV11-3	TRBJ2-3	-	CASSLSTYTDTQYF	TGTGCCAGCAGCTTAAGCACTTACACAGATACGCAGTATTTT
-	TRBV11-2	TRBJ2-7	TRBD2	CASSLQAGEAYEQYF	TGTGCCAGCAGCTTACAGGCGGGAGAGGCCTACGAGCAGTACTTC
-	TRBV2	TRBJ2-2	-	CASMFQRTGELFF	TGTGCCAGCATGTTTCAGCGCACCGGGGAGCTGTTTTTT
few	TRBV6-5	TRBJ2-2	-	CASSKTRNTGELFF	TGTGCCAGCAGTAAGACTAGAAACACCGGGGAGCTGTTTTTT
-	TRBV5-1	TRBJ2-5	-	CASSLASASQETQYF	TGCGCCAGCAGCTTGGCCAGCGCCAGCCAAGAGACCCAGTACTTC
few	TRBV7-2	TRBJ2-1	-	CASSSRGEQFF	TGTGCCAGCAGCTCCCGCGGGGAGCAGTTCTTC
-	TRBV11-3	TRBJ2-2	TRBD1	CASSPGTGGTGELFF	TGTGCCAGCAGCCCCGGGACAGGGGGCACCGGGGAGCTGTTTTTT
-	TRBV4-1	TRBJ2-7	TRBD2	CASSQMTSGGGSSYEQYF	TGCGCCAGCAGCCAGATGACTAGCGGGGGCGGCAGCTCCTACGAGCAGTACTTC
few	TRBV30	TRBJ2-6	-	CAWSDFTGANVLTF	TGTGCCTGGAGCGACTTTACTGGGGCCAACGTCCTGACTTTC
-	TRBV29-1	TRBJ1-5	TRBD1	CSVVRQGDGTQHF	TGCAGCGTTGTGCGGCAGGGGGATGGGACCCAGCATTTT
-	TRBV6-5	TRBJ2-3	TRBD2	CASSYSRGLADTQYF	TGTGCCAGCAGTTACTCGCGAGGACTAGCAGATACGCAGTATTTT
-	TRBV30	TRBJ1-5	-	CAWSAEREVNQPQHF	TGTGCCTGGAGTGCCGAGAGGGAGGTTAATCAGCCCCAGCATTTT
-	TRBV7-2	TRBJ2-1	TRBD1	CASSIGQGAVSEQFF	TGTGCCAGCAGCATCGGACAGGGGGCCGTTAGTGAGCAGTTCTTC
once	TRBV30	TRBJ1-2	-	CAWKRQGTYGYTF	TGTGCCTGGAAACGTCAGGGGACCTATGGCTACACCTTC
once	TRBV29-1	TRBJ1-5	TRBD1	CSVGQVWNQPQHF	TGCAGCGTGGGACAGGTTTGGAATCAGCCCCAGCATTTT
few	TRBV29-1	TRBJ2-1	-	CSGGSNEQFF	TGCAGCGGAGGGAGCAATGAGCAGTTCTTC
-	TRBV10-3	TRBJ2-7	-	CAISESFGEVEQYF	TGTGCCATCAGTGAGTCGTTTGGGGAGGTCGAGCAGTACTTC
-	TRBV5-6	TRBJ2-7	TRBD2	CASSWGIAGNSYEQYF	TGTGCCAGCAGCTGGGGTATAGCGGGGAACTCCTACGAGCAGTACTTC
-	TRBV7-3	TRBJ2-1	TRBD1	CASSLNTVGTGVPEQFF	TGTGCCAGCAGCTTAAATACTGTGGGGACAGGGGTTCCTGAGCAGTTCTTC
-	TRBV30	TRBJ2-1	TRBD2	CAWSPGTSGYNEQFF	TGTGCCTGGAGTCCGGGGACTAGCGGCTACAATGAGCAGTTCTTC
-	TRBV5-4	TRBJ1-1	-	CASSRVPNTEAFF	TGTGCCAGCAGTCGGGTCCCGAACACTGAAGCTTTCTTT
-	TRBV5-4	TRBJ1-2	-	CASSSGQFYGYTF	TGTGCCAGCAGCTCCGGACAGTTCTATGGCTACACCTTC
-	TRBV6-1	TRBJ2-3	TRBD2	CASSESRWSSGDTQYF	TGTGCCAGCAGTGAATCGCGCTGGTCTAGCGGAGATACGCAGTATTTT
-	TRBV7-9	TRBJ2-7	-	CASSFGGQSYEQYF	TGTGCCAGCAGCTTCGGGGGACAGTCCTACGAGCAGTACTTC
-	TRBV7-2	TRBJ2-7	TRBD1	CASSRRQGYEQYF	TGTGCCAGCAGCCGAAGACAGGGCTACGAGCAGTACTTC
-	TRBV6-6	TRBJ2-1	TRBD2	CASRGTSGSSYNEQFF	TGTGCCAGCAGGGGGACTAGCGGATCCTCCTACAATGAGCAGTTCTTC
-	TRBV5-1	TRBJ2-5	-	CASSHPQEGETQYF	TGCGCCAGCAGTCATCCACAGGAGGGAGAGACCCAGTACTTC
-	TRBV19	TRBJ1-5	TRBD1	CASRTGPYQPQHF	TGTGCCAGCAGGACAGGGCCTTATCAGCCCCAGCATTTT
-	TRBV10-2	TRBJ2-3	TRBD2	CASSESTRGGGRF	TGCGCCAGCAGTGAGTCGACCCGGGGCGGGGGACGTTTT
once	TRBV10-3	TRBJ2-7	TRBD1	CAISSGQGGGYEQYF	TGTGCCATCAGTTCCGGACAGGGTGGAGGTTACGAGCAGTACTTC
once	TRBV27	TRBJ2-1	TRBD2	CASSSLGPSGRPRGNEQFF	TGTGCCAGCAGTTCTCTGGGCCCTAGCGGGAGGCCCCGAGGGAATGAGCAGTTCTTC
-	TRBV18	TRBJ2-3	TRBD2	CASSPPLAGYTDTQYF	TGTGCCAGCTCACCACCACTAGCGGGTTACACAGATACGCAGTATTTT
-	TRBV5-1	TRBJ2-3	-	CASSLLAPSTDTQYF	TGCGCCAGCAGCTTGTTAGCGCCGAGCACAGATACGCAGTATTTT
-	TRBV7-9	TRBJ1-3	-	CASSPSRNTIYF	TGTGCCAGCAGCCCCTCCCGAAACACCATATATTTT
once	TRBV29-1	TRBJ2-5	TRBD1	CSVDRDRGRETQYF	TGCAGCGTTGATCGGGACAGGGGGAGAGAGACCCAGTACTTC
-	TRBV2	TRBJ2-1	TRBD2	CASSELGGLADYNEQFF	TGTGCCAGCAGTGAATTGGGTGGGCTAGCGGACTACAATGAGCAGTTCTTC
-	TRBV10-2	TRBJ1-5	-	CASKGLSNQPQHF	TGCGCCAGCAAAGGACTTAGCAATCAGCCCCAGCATTTT
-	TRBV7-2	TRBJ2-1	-	CASSYGGTRRNEQFF	TGTGCCAGCAGCTATGGAGGGACTCGGAGGAATGAGCAGTTCTTC